A single sample gave rise to the 11 T cell receptor beta chains below, sequenced in a study of blood T cell repertoires in COVID-19 (dated by TCRdb to 2020 to 2022). Library prep was done by the immunoSEQ multiplex PCR assay. Sourced from immuneACCESS, this table was stored by TCRdb with only in-frame sequences that have V and J called. A share of the clones is absent; for the studies checked, an unresolved V gene accounts for under half, and the remainder has no known explanation. This sample lists tens of thousands of clones; about 80% were detected once. The top ten constitute 13% of the sample. Sequenced input: peripheral blood. The receptors derive from a man aged 45 to 65 with COVID-19, enrolled during active disease.

This clone has only a few counts. The chain is built from TRBV7-2 and TRBJ1-1; D unclear. V was trimmed by 5 bases and J by 1 base, leaving 5 bases between them. The CDR3 length is 12 residues. Germline CDR1 SGHTA, CDR2 FQGNSA. Written as DNA, the CDR3 is TGTGCCAGCAGCCCCAGGAACACTGAAGCTTTCTTT. As protein: CASSPRNTEAFF.

V usage is TRBV4-2 and J usage is TRBJ2-2; 7 bases align to TRBD2. Losses at the gene ends were 2 bases for V and 12 bases for J; bases not matched to a gene: 9. Germline assignment: CDR1 LGHNA and CDR2 YNFKEQ. CDR3 size: 14 residues. Written as DNA, the CDR3 is TGTGCCAGCAGCCAAATAGCGGGCTTCGGAAAGCTGTTTTTT. This gives the protein CASSQIAGFGKLFF.

The chain couples TRBV6-1 to TRBJ2-5; 9 bases line up with TRBD1. The V and J ends lost 1 base and 5 bases, in that order; junction bases with no gene match: 5. This CDR3 is built from 15 residues. Germline lookup yields CDR1 MNHNS and CDR2 SASEGT. The CDR3 here is CASSEVGTGRETQYF. CDR3 DNA: TGTGCCAGCAGTGAAGTCGGGACAGGGCGGGAGACCCAGTACTTC.

Notes on this clone: The germline gene is not matched at one end of the junction; a read error may be the cause. V is TRBV15 and J is TRBJ2-1; D gene uncertain. Germline V gene data show CDR1 as LNHNV and CDR2 as YYDKDF (reference sequence). This CDR3 spans 12 amino acids. Here the CDR3 DNA reads TGCCACCAGCTCAGAGGTTACAATGAGCAGTTCTTC. It yields the protein CHQLRGYNEQFF. Based on the CDR3 plus reference TRBV15 and TRBJ2-1, the full variable domain is DAMVIQNPRYQVTQFGKPVTLSCSQTLNHNVMYWYQQKSSQAPKLLFHYYDKDFNNEADTPDNFQSRRPNTSFCFLDIRSPGLGDTAMYLCHQLRGYNEQFFGPGTRLTVL.

This chain links TRBV4-1 with TRBJ1-4, with D uncertain. Germline values: CDR1 MGHRA, CDR2 YSYEKL. The CDR3 is made up of 14 amino acids. Trimming took off 4 bases at V and 7 bases at J, with 13 bases between the two ends. CDR3 region: CASSRRETGEKLFF. CDR3 bases: TGCGCCAGCAGCCGCCGGGAAACGGGTGAAAAACTGTTTTTT.

The genes are TRBV6-5 and TRBJ1-4; D is perhaps TRBD1 (5 bases). Between the trimmed V and J ends, which lost 4 bases and 8 bases, there was a span of 11 bases. Germline V gives CDR1 MNHEY, CDR2 SVGAGI. This CDR3 spans 13 amino acids. The CDR3 reads CASSSLDREKLFF. The CDR3, as DNA: TGTGCCAGCAGTTCCTTAGACAGAGAAAAACTGTTTTTT.

The chain employs TRBV6-1 and TRBJ2-3; TRBD2 is a possible D gene (6 bases). In germline, CDR1 is MNHNS, CDR2 SASEGT. V lost 0 bases and J 1 base, leaving 11 bases between the germline ends. This CDR3 contains 16 residues. Written as DNA, the CDR3 is TGTGCCAGCAGTGAAGCGTGGAGGGTAGGCACAGATACGCAGTATTTT. The encoded protein is CASSEAWRVGTDTQYF.

The table lists this clone with a few counts. The chain uses TRBV3-1 (or the pseudogene TRBV3-2) and TRBJ1-5, with D unresolved. This CDR3 is built from 15 residues. Between the trimmed V and J ends, which lost 0 bases and 4 bases, there was a span of 10 bases. CDR1 and CDR2 from the germline V gene are LGHDT and YNNKEL (reference sequence). CDR3 DNA sequence: TGTGCCAGCAGCCAAGATACGACCGGGAATCAGCCCCAGCATTTT. Protein sequence: CASSQDTTGNQPQHF.

The CDR3 loop reads CASSPRPPPDTQYF. DNA of the CDR3: TGTGCCAGCAGTCCTAGACCGCCCCCAGATACGCAGTATTTT. The chain has TRBV27 and TRBJ2-3; the D is unclear. V shed 5 bases and J shed 4 bases, with 13 bases lying between them. Germline V gene lookup returns CDR1 MNHEY and CDR2 SMNVEV (reference sequence). The CDR3 contains 14 residues.

This chain joins TRBV6-5 and TRBJ1-4; D is unresolved. Germline V lookup: CDR1 MNHEY, CDR2 SVGAGI. This CDR3 is built from 10 residues. V was cut by 8 bases and J by 8 bases, with 6 bases left in between. The CDR3 region is CASREEKLFF. For the CDR3, the DNA is TGTGCCAGCCGCGAAGAAAAACTGTTTTTT.

This chain connects TRBV6-5 to TRBJ2-1; 11 nucleotides line up with TRBD2. Trimming took 6 bases from V and 6 from J; bases not matched to a gene: 7. The CDR3 has 15 residues. Per the germline V gene, CDR1 is MNHEY and CDR2 is SVGAGI. The CDR3 protein is CASRGASGGSNEQFF. The CDR3 DNA follows: TGTGCCAGCAGGGGGGCTAGCGGGGGGAGCAATGAGCAGTTCTTC.